This T cell receptor (beta chain) was retrieved from a study of blood T cell repertoires in COVID-19. Overall study: Some COVID-19 samples were acute and others convalescent; all came from the United States, Italy and Spain.

Germline CDR1 reads LNHDA; CDR2 reads SQIVND (reference sequence). The CDR3 is made up of 14 amino acids. V lost 5 bases, J lost 4 bases, and 14 bases lay in between. This study enrolled people aged about 18 to 90 from around 26 US geographic areas. TCRdb's table, derived via immunoSEQ multiplex PCR, lists solely in-frame clones and lacks some. The data hold under 300,000 clones, with approximately 90% observed a single time. V gene TRBV19 combines with J gene TRBJ1-2, with a tentative D call TRBD1 (6 bases). The sample comprised PBMCs or T cells enriched from blood (not recorded which). The clonotype originates from a man aged 40-55 years who had recovered from COVID-19. CDR3 coding DNA: TGTGCCAGTAGTCCAGGGGCAGCTCTCTATGGCTACACCTTC. This encodes CASSPGAALYGYTF.